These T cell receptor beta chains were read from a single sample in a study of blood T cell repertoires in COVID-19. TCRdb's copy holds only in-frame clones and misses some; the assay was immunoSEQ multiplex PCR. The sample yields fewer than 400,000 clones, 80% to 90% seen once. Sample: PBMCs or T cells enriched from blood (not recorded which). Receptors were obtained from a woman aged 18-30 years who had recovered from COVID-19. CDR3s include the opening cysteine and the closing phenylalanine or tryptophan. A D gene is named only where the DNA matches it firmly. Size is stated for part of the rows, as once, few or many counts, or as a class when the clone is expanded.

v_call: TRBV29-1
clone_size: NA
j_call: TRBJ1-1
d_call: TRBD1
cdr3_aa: CSAGTVNTEAFF
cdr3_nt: TGCAGCGCCGGGACAGTGAACACTGAAGCTTTCTTT

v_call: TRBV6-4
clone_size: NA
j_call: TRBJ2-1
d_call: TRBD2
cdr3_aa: CASSDTKAGDYNEQFF
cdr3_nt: TGTGCCAGCAGTGATACTAAAGCGGGAGACTACAATGAGCAGTTCTTC

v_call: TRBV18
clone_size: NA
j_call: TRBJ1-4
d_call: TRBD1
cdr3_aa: CASSSDQGADEKLFF
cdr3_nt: TGTGCCAGCTCATCAGATCAGGGGGCGGATGAAAAACTGTTTTTT

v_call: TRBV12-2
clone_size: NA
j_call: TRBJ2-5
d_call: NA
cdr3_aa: CASRFYPVSNGDQYF
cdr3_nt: TGTGCAAGTCGCTTCTACCCGGTCTCTAACGGGGACCAGTACTTC

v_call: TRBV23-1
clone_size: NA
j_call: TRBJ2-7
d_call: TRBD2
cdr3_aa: CASRGGLAGGTHYEQYF
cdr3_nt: TGCGCCAGCAGAGGGGGACTAGCGGGAGGGACCCATTACGAGCAGTACTTC

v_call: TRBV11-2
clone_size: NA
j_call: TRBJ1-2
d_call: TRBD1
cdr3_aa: CASSPSFRQGHGYTF
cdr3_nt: TGTGCCAGCAGCCCGTCATTCCGACAGGGCCATGGCTACACCTTC

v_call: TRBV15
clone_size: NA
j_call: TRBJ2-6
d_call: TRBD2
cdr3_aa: CATSRSLAGAHSGANVLTF
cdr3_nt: TGTGCCACCAGCAGGTCACTAGCGGGAGCCCACTCTGGGGCCAACGTCCTGACTTTC

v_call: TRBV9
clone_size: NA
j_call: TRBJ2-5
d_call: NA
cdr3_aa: CASSVLQGGQETQYF
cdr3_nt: TGTGCCAGCAGCGTCTTGCAGGGGGGACAAGAGACCCAGTACTTC

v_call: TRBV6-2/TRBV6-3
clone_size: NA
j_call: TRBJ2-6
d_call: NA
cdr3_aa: CASSWGPGANVLTF
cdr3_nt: TGTGCCAGCAGTTGGGGCCCTGGGGCCAACGTCCTGACTTTC

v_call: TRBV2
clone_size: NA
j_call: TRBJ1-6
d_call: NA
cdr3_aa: CASRADSPNSPLHF
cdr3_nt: TGTGCCAGCAGGGCGGACAGCCCCAATTCACCCCTCCACTTT

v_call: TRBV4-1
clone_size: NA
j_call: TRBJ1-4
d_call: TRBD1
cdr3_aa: CASSHPGGTNEKLFF
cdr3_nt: TGCGCCAGCAGCCATCCAGGGGGCACTAATGAAAAACTGTTTTTT

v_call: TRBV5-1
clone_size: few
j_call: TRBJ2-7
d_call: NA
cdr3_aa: CASAIQGRSYEQYF
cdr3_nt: TGCGCCAGCGCTATACAGGGACGTAGCTACGAGCAGTACTTC

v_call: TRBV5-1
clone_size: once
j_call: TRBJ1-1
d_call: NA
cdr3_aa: CASSLDRNTEAFF
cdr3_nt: TGCGCCAGCAGCTTAGACAGAAACACTGAAGCTTTCTTT

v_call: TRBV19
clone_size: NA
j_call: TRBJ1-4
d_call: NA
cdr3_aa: CASSIAWRQGEKLFF
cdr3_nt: TGTGCCAGTAGTATAGCATGGCGGCAGGGCGAAAAACTGTTTTTT